This entry concerns a single TCR beta chain. V was cut by 3 bases and J by 4 bases, with 15 bases left in between. The CDR3 has 15 residues. The study recruited hyperthyroidism patients aged 18 to 65 who were newly diagnosed, under 2 months' duration. Scientists amplified the TCR beta CDR3 regions from RNA transcripts. RT-PCR with HTBI primers came first, then second-round multiplex PCR. TCRdb redid the calling of the multiplex PCR reads with MiXCR, one entry per CDR3 protein. The sample yields around 1,000,000 distinct CDR3 sequences, around a third seen once. The source of the sample is a study of Graves' ophthalmopathy and Graves' hyperthyroidism.

The V call is TRBV12-3 or TRBV12-4, the J call TRBJ1-1; maybe TRBD1 (5 bases). The sample comprised peripheral blood or thyroid tissue (not recorded which). The receptor was derived from an adult man with Graves' hyperthyroidism. DNA of the CDR3: TGTGCCAGCAGTTTGCGCAGGGCTTCGGGCACTGAAGCTTTCTTT. It is translated as CASSLRRASGTEAFF.